This T cell receptor (beta chain) was captured by sequencing in a study of response to subunit inactivated influenza vaccine (dated by TCRdb to the late 2010s). About the study as a whole: The study used deep quantitative T cell receptor repertoire profiling to track responses to a trivalent subunit inactivated influenza vaccine. What the authors observed across the whole study: It was suggested by the authors that each seasonal influenza vaccination may recruit only a limited number of new T cells.

Library preparation used RT-PCR. TCRdb lists the instrument as Illumina HiSeq 2500. Through fastp at Q25 and MiXCR, TCRdb rebuilt clones from the public reads, retaining in-frame beta chains. Entries are consolidated by CDR3 protein sequence, retaining the most common genes and DNA. Within this sample are hundreds of thousands of distinct CDR3 sequences, with 11% to 15% of them counted one time only. The ten biggest clones cover approximately 7% of the sample. A remark on this clonotype: Its antigen is not yet known. The input lacks base qualities; no much larger clone sits a single base away.

Spanning cysteine to phenylalanine, the CDR3 consists of 13 amino acids. Kept here is only the CDR3 DNA, which spans 39 bases and is read in frame from base 1. CDR1 and CDR2 (DFQATT, SNEGSKA) derive from the germline V gene (reference sequence). Relative to germline, V is missing 5 bases and J is missing 2 bases, with 5 bases of the junction outside any gene match. This TCR derives from a man aged 50 or older who received an inactivated influenza vaccine. Donor details come from another sample of the same person, matched by shared clones. The chain is assembled from TRBV20-1 and TRBJ2-7; TRBD2 aligns with 8 central bases. The sample here was PBMCs from blood, taken less than 15 days before vaccination. The CDR3 loop reads CSARTSPAYEQYF. The nucleotide sequence is given as TGCAGTGCTCGGACTAGCCCAGCCTACGAGCAGTACTTC.